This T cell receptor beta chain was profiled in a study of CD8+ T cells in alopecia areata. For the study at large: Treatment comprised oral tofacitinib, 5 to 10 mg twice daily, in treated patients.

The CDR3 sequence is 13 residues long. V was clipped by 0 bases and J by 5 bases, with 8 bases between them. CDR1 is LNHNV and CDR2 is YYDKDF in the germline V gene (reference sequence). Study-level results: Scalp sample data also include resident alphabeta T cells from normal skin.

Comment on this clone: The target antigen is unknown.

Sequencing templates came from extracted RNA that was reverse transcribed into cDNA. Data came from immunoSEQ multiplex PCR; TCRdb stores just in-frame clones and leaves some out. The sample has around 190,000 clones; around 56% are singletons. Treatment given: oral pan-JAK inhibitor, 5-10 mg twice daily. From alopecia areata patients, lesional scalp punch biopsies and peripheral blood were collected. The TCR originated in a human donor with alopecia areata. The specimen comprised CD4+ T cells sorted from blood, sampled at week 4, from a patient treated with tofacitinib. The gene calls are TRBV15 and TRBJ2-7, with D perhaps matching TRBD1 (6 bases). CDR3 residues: CATSREGGHEQYF. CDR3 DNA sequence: TGTGCCACCAGCAGAGAAGGGGGTCACGAGCAGTACTTC.